This section outlines one T cell receptor (beta chain) sequence together with its context. The sample is drawn from a study of blood T cell repertoires in COVID-19. Trimming took off 3 bases at V and 1 base at J, with 6 bases between the two ends. Looked up from germline, CDR1 is LNHDA and CDR2 is SQIVND (reference sequence). The CDR3 spans 14 residues. Some clones are missing from TCRdb's copy, which holds only in-frame ones; the method was immunoSEQ multiplex PCR. The data show more than 65,000 clones, around 88% seen once. The specimen was peripheral blood. The chain combines TRBV19 with TRBJ2-2, with D possibly being TRBD2 (5 bases). The origin of this receptor is a man in his sixties with acute or convalescent COVID-19. CDR3 in amino acids: CASSIAGNTGELFF. The CDR3 DNA follows: TGTGCCAGTAGTATTGCGGGGAACACCGGGGAGCTGTTTTTT.